This TCR beta chain was sequenced for a study of T-cell reconstitution after alpha-beta-depleted transplantation in children. The V end lost 5 bases, the J end lost 1 base, and 8 bases lay between the germline ends. This CDR3 region has 12 residues. Germline values: CDR1 GTSNPN, CDR2 SVGIG (reference sequence). Unique molecular identifiers were incorporated into the prepared TCRbeta library. Via MiXCR, TCRdb re-called the PCR reads, giving one row per CDR3 protein. The sample has around 600,000 distinct CDR3 sequences, approximately 10% seen once. The receptor was isolated from a human donor who donated a stem cell graft to a child with acute myeloid leukemia. Sequencing used PBMCs from the stem cell graft donor, obtained from the stem cell graft. The rearrangement joins TRBV30 to TRBJ1-1, with D unresolved. The CDR3 sequence is CAWGNTNTEAFF. CDR3 in DNA: TGTGCCTGGGGGAACACGAACACTGAAGCTTTCTTT.